These T cell receptor beta chains were read from a single sample in a study of blood T cell repertoires in COVID-19. The protocol was immunoSEQ multiplex PCR, while the TCRdb copy is restricted to in-frame clones and leaves out a portion. The repertoire holds around 400,000 clones, with roughly 84% as singletons. The sample was PBMCs or T cells enriched from blood (not recorded which). The receptors derive from a woman younger than 30 who had been exposed to COVID-19. CDR3s include the opening cysteine and the closing phenylalanine or tryptophan. The D gene is left open where the match is weak. Clone size is stated in some rows and not others, as once, few, many or a class when expanded.

>-|-|TRBJ2-2|TRBV7-9
TGTGCCAGCAGCTTCCCACAGGGGAACACCGGGGAGCTGTTTTTT
CASSFPQGNTGELFF
>-|-|TRBJ1-1|TRBV13
TGTGCCAGCAGCTTAGGTAACGGTCGGAGGACTGAAGCTTTCTTT
CASSLGNGRRTEAFF
>-|-|TRBJ1-4|TRBV6-5
TGTGCCAGCAGGGAGAGCCGTTTAAGAGAAAAACTGTTTTTT
CASRESRLREKLFF
>-|-|TRBJ2-5|TRBV3-1/TRBV3-2
TGTGCCAGCAGCCAATCAGGGGCGACGTGGGAGACCCAGTACTTC
CASSQSGATWETQYF
>-|-|TRBJ1-5|TRBV28
TGTGCCAGCAGTTTTGTGGTTCTTGGCTTTCAGCCCCAGCATTTT
CASSFVVLGFQPQHF
>once|TRBD1|TRBJ1-1|TRBV20-1
TGCAGTGCTAGTACAGGGGGCAGGGCTGAAGCTTTCTTT
CSASTGGRAEAFF
>-|TRBD1|TRBJ1-2|TRBV5-1
TGCGCCAGCAGCTTGGGACAGGGGAGGCCTAACTATGGCTACACCTTC
CASSLGQGRPNYGYTF
>-|-|TRBJ2-5|TRBV6-5
TGTGCCAGCAGTTCCTACCTAGGTTCCCAGATTTCGTCCCAGTACTTC
CASSSYLGSQISSQYF
>-|-|TRBJ1-2|TRBV6-5
TGTGCCAGCAGGACATCAGGGCGTCGTGGACATGGCTACACCTTC
CASRTSGRRGHGYTF
>-|-|TRBJ2-3|TRBV7-2
TGTGCCAGCAGCTTAGATGGGACTAGCACAGATACGCAGTATTTT
CASSLDGTSTDTQYF
>few|-|TRBJ1-3|TRBV6-2/TRBV6-3
TGTGCCAGCAGTTACCTTGGACTCTCTGGAAACACCATATATTTT
CASSYLGLSGNTIYF
>few|-|TRBJ1-2|TRBV5-1
TGCGCCAGCAGCCCTCAACGGACAGCGATAAACTATGGCTACACCTTC
CASSPQRTAINYGYTF
>-|TRBD1|TRBJ2-2|TRBV19
TGTGCCAGTAGTATTGGACAGGTCAACACCGGGGAGCTGTTTTTT
CASSIGQVNTGELFF
>-|-|TRBJ2-7|TRBV7-9
TGTGCCAGCAGCGGACAAACCAAACAGGACTCCTACGAGCAGTACTTC
CASSGQTKQDSYEQYF
>-|TRBD1|TRBJ2-3|TRBV11-3
TGTGCCAGCAGCTCCCGACAGGGTTCGACAGATACGCAGTATTTT
CASSSRQGSTDTQYF
>-|-|TRBJ2-2|TRBV7-9
TGTGCCAGCAGCCCCCGACAGGACACCGGGGAGCTGTTTTTT
CASSPRQDTGELFF
>-|TRBD2|TRBJ2-1|TRBV29-1
TGCAGCGTTGCCAGCGGGAGTACCCCTTACAATGAGCAGTTCTTC
CSVASGSTPYNEQFF
>-|TRBD1|TRBJ2-1|TRBV18
TGTGCCAGCTCTAGGGGACAGTACAATGAGCAGTTCTTC
CASSRGQYNEQFF
>-|-|TRBJ1-5|TRBV7-9
TGTGCCAGCAGCACGACAGACGATAGCAATCAGCCCCAGCATTTT
CASSTTDDSNQPQHF
>-|-|TRBJ1-1|TRBV29-1
TGCAGCGTTGGGTGGGAGGGGTGGTTGAACACTGAAGCTTTCTTT
CSVGWEGWLNTEAFF
>once|-|TRBJ1-4|TRBV27
TGTGCCAGCAGTGGCCCCTTATCAACTAATGAAAAACTGTTTTTT
CASSGPLSTNEKLFF
>-|-|TRBJ2-5|TRBV11-2
TGTGCCAGCAGCTTAGAGCGGGGTGGGGAGACCCAGTACTTC
CASSLERGGETQYF
>-|-|TRBJ2-7|TRBV11-2
TGTGCCAGCAGCTTAGCCAACTACGAGCAGTACTTC
CASSLANYEQYF
>-|TRBD2|TRBJ2-5|TRBV6-5
TGTGCCAGCAGTTCCCCGACTAGCGGAGAGACCCAGTACTTC
CASSSPTSGETQYF
>-|TRBD2|TRBJ2-1|TRBV5-6
TGTGCCAGCAGCTTGGGGGCGGGAGGGCCTGACAATGAGCAGTTCTTC
CASSLGAGGPDNEQFF
>-|TRBD1|TRBJ2-7|TRBV6-2/TRBV6-3
TGTGCCAGCAGTTTACCTCCGACAGGGGGCCACGAGCAGTACTTC
CASSLPPTGGHEQYF
>-|-|TRBJ2-3|TRBV6-5
TGTGCCAGCAGTTACCAAGGGGTAGTCAGCACAGATACGCAGTATTTT
CASSYQGVVSTDTQYF
>-|-|TRBJ2-1|TRBV11-2
TGTGCCAGCAGCTTAGATCGCGGGAATGAGCAGTTCTTC
CASSLDRGNEQFF
>-|TRBD1|TRBJ1-2|TRBV4-2
TGTGCCAGCAGCCAGACCGGGACAGGGTCTACCTATGGCTACACCTTC
CASSQTGTGSTYGYTF
>-|TRBD1|TRBJ2-5|TRBV5-4
TGTGCCAGCAGCGTATACAGGGGGCTAACGGAGACCCAGTACTTC
CASSVYRGLTETQYF
>once|TRBD1|TRBJ1-6|TRBV18
TGTGCCAGCTCAATGGCAGGGGGCGATAATTCACCCCTCCACTTT
CASSMAGGDNSPLHF
>-|-|TRBJ1-1|TRBV2
TGTGCCAGCCACAGAGCTCGGGGGATGAACACTGAAGCTTTCTTT
CASHRARGMNTEAFF
>-|TRBD2|TRBJ2-4|TRBV7-2
TGTGCCAGCAGCTTAGAAACTAGCGGGAGGGCGCACATTCAGTACTTC
CASSLETSGRAHIQYF
>-|-|TRBJ2-5|TRBV6-2/TRBV6-3
TGTGCCAGCAGTCGACAAGAGCAAGAGACCCAGTACTTC
CASSRQEQETQYF
>-|TRBD1|TRBJ1-2|TRBV19
TGTGCCAGTAGTCCCGACAGGGTCTATGGCTACACCTTC
CASSPDRVYGYTF
>-|-|TRBJ1-1|TRBV6-5
TGTGCCAGCAGTTACTTCCAGGGTGTTCTGTATGATCGAGCTTTCTTT
CASSYFQGVLYDRAFF
>-|-|TRBJ1-3|TRBV28
TGTGCCAGCAGTTTTCAGGATCGTACTGGAAACACCATATATTTT
CASSFQDRTGNTIYF
>-|TRBD2|TRBJ2-2|TRBV9
TGTGCCAGCAGCGTAGGACCCGCCGCGGGAGGGCTCTCCGGGGAGCTGTTTTTT
CASSVGPAAGGLSGELFF
>-|TRBD1|TRBJ1-6|TRBV7-9
TGTGCCAGCAGCTCTTCCGGGACAGGGGTCTCACCCCTCCACTTT
CASSSSGTGVSPLHF
>once|-|TRBJ2-3|TRBV4-1
TGCGCCAGCAGCCAAGAACCCCGAGGGAAGAGCACAGATACGCAGTATTTT
CASSQEPRGKSTDTQYF
>-|TRBD2|TRBJ2-5|TRBV6-1
TGTGCCAGCAGTGAAGTTACTAGCGGGAGGGCTCGGTACTTC
CASSEVTSGRARYF
>-|-|TRBJ1-3|TRBV6-5
TGTGCCAGCAGCCAGACAGGAGCTGGAAACACCATATATTTT
CASSQTGAGNTIYF
>-|TRBD1|TRBJ2-4|TRBV7-9
TGTGCCAGCAGCTTACCAGGGACAGGGCAAGCCAAAAACATTCAGTACTTC
CASSLPGTGQAKNIQYF
>-|TRBD1|TRBJ2-7|TRBV7-2
TGTGCCAGCAGCTTAGCGTGGGACAGGTACACCTACGAGCAGTACTTC
CASSLAWDRYTYEQYF
>once|-|TRBJ1-1|TRBV6-6
TGTGCCAGCAGTTACCCGATGATGGGGGGGAGGCGAGCTTTCTTT
CASSYPMMGGRRAFF
>-|TRBD1|TRBJ1-1|TRBV28
TGTGCCAGCAGTTCCTCCAGGGGGCACAACACTGAAGCTTTCTTT
CASSSSRGHNTEAFF
>-|-|TRBJ1-5|TRBV19
TGTGCCAGTAGTATAGACCCGGGGATCAATCAGCCCCAGCATTTT
CASSIDPGINQPQHF
>-|TRBD1|TRBJ2-3|TRBV5-4
TGTGCCAGCAGCTTGAACTTACCAGGGGGATCTGATACGCAGTATTTT
CASSLNLPGGSDTQYF
>-|-|TRBJ1-6|TRBV6-5
TGTGCCAGCAGTTACGGAGGGATGAATTCACCCCTCCACTTT
CASSYGGMNSPLHF
>once|-|TRBJ2-5|TRBV5-5
TGTGCCAGCAGCTTGGCCTTGGGGGCTGGAGAGACCCAGTACTTC
CASSLALGAGETQYF
>-|-|TRBJ1-1|TRBV6-5
TGTGCCAGCAGTTACTATCCGGGAACCCCAGCTTTCTTT
CASSYYPGTPAFF
>-|TRBD2|TRBJ2-5|TRBV7-2
TGTGCCAGCAGCTTTAGCGGGGGGAAACAAGAGACCCAGTACTTC
CASSFSGGKQETQYF
>few|-|TRBJ1-5|TRBV28
TGTGCCAGCAGTCCCCCCCCGGGTTTTAATCAGCCCCAGCATTTT
CASSPPPGFNQPQHF